Reported below is one TCR beta chain. The clone's antigen remains unknown. Per-base qualities were not stored, and no clone one base away is much larger. V lost 6 bases and J lost 3 bases; the stretch between them is 21 bases long. The CDR3 measures 17 amino acids from cysteine to phenylalanine. This entry keeps only the CDR3 DNA: 51 bases, framed from base 1. The germline V gene (reference sequence) provides CDR1 MNHEY and CDR2 SMNVEV. The data were taken from a study of shared clonotypes between healthy human individuals (dated by TCRdb to 2018 to 2020). Background for the entire study: The cohort comprised a couple of women and a few men aged 18 to 49 years. To estimate repertoire size and how much clonotype sharing occurs between individuals, the study deeply sequenced the blood TCR repertoires of a handful of healthy adults. Between about 0.9 and 9 billion PBMCs per donor were obtained by leukapheresis. Different laboratories and diverse techniques were used to prepare libraries and sequence TCR repertoires, to increase sequencing depth and limit assay-specific biases. Per donor, three plates each were used for CD4 naive and CD4 memory, two for CD8 naive, and one for CD8 memory. The paper's findings and limits, for the study overall: Even with the large sequencing depth, rarefaction of the sorted-subset datasets indicated that sequencing was incomplete. Clonotypes shared by all four sorted-subset donors showed higher generation probabilities than non-shared clonotypes. Based on pairwise subsampling, the degree of clonotype sharing among donors was expected to be affected by sequencing depth. Only blood was sampled, and tissue TCR repertoires likely differ from those in blood. Sharing across a handful of donors was observed for about 5% of naive CD4, less than 4% of naive CD8, over 2% of memory CD4, and about 0.39% of memory CD8 clonotypes. Larger estimated clonotype richness was generally found for naive subsets than for memory subsets. The genetic and exposure-history diversity represented was limited by the small number of donors.

Using the deep immunoSEQ assay, TCR CDR3 regions were amplified from genomic DNA by multiplex PCR. Extracted genomic DNA from each cell subset was distributed evenly across all wells of several immunoSEQ 96-well plates, and each plate was treated as a replicate. Each replicate PCR for sorted subsets received about 210 ng genomic DNA, equal to roughly 30,000 T cell genomes. Purified libraries were quantified with a Qubit 3.0 fluorometer, sized on a Bioanalyzer 2100, and re-quantified with the KAPA Library Quantification kit. Every immunoSEQ 96-well plate was sequenced on a dedicated single-read 150-cycle Illumina NextSeq 550 flow cell. For the original study's pipeline: Because only junctional sequences without quality scores were contained in the immunoSEQ output, filtering matching that applied to full-length reads could not be performed. To assign V/J genes and CDR3, sequences were annotated using PyIR, a Python wrapper for IgBLAST v1.9, with IMGT germline references. Any read was removed if the V/J assignment was weak (E-value above 1e-6), the CDR3 was missing, or the read contained stop codons, out-of-frame junctions, or ambiguous translated residues. V3J clonotypes were defined as sequences sharing an identical inferred V gene, J gene, and CDR3 amino acid sequence. Percentage overlap between repertoires was computed as shared unique clonotypes divided by the size of the smaller repertoire. RTK rarefaction, the Chao1 estimator, and Recon v2.1 estimates of unobserved clonotypes were used to assess repertoire richness. Generation probabilities for all TCRbeta clonotypes obtained by the gDNA method from four donors were computed using OLGA. This immuneACCESS table, as held by TCRdb, lists in-frame sequences with V and J called but not all clones. Of the missing ones, under half trace to an unresolved V gene in checked studies; the others have no known cause. Clone size and the V and J calls come from that table; the DNA yielded D and trimming. The sample records about 1 million clones, about 80% of which are singletons. Of the sample, approximately 1.5% falls within the top ten clones.

Donors were healthy HIV-negative adults with no recently reported acute infections or vaccinations. Every donor was a Caucasian adult living in Nashville, Tennessee, USA. Magnetic negative selection was used to enrich CD4+ T cells, after which naive cells were positively selected on CD45RA and the negative fraction became the memory subset. Blood was obtained by leukapheresis, after which PBMCs were separated by Ficoll-Histopaque density gradient centrifugation and cryopreserved in liquid nitrogen vapor phase. Analytical flow cytometry was used to check the purity and quantity of every magnetically sorted T cell population. Genomic DNA was isolated from each sorted fraction and quantified by UV absorbance on a Nanodrop 2000c.

This sequence originates from a man between 18 and 35 years old in good health. Input material: memory CD4+ T cells sorted from blood. In light of the paper, this sample's cell subset or site label describes: CD45RA-negative fraction. The receptor chain draws on TRBV27 and TRBJ1-5; TRBD1 is a weak D gene call, 5 bases matching. The CDR3 here reads CASRMAGTYISNQPQHF. The nucleotide sequence is given as TGTGCCAGCAGGATGGCCGGGACCTACATTTCCAATCAGCCCCAGCATTTT.